The 21 T cell receptor beta chains below all came from one sample that was sequenced in a study of blood T cells in healthy people across ages. The second PCR ran roughly 7 to 12 cycles with a sample-barcoded 5' primer and J-beta primers. One entry per CDR3 protein, called by TCRdb with MiXCR from the 5' RACE reads. The profile shows 350,000 to 450,000 distinct CDR3 sequences, more than 45% of them singletons. Sequencing used blood. The receptors here all came from a man aged 55 to 70 in good health.

The chain is built from TRBV20-1 and TRBJ2-3; 10 nucleotides agree with TRBD2. This CDR3 comprises 15 residues. J was trimmed by 6 bases and V by 3 bases; bases with no gene match: 9. The germline CDR1 and CDR2 sequences are DFQATT and SNEGSKA (reference sequence). CDR3 nucleotides: TGCAGTGCTAGTGGTGTAGCGGGAGGACCGGATACGCAGTATTTT. Its protein product is CSASGVAGGPDTQYF.

V is TRBV20-1 and J is TRBJ1-2; TRBD1 aligns across 7 bases. V dropped 5 bases and J dropped 8; count of bases not matched to a gene: 11. The CDR3 spans 13 residues. Germline CDR1 is DFQATT and CDR2 is SNEGSKA (reference sequence). CDR3 protein: CSAARDRVGGYTF. As DNA, the CDR3 is TGCAGTGCTGCACGCGACAGGGTGGGCGGCTACACCTTC.

This chain links TRBV7-4 with TRBJ2-3, with 10 bases fitting TRBD2. V lost 4 bases and J lost 2; bases outside the gene matches: 12. In germline, CDR1 is SGHVT, CDR2 SQSDAQ. This CDR3 has 18 residues. CDR3 sequence (DNA): TGTGCCAGCAGCTCGGAAACAAGCGGGGGGGCAAACACAGATACGCAGTATTTT. The encoded protein is CASSSETSGGANTDTQYF.

This clonotype appeared a few times. The chain combines TRBV12-3 or TRBV12-4 with TRBJ2-1; D is possibly TRBD1 (6 bases). The CDR3 loop spans 15 amino acids. Trimming took off 6 bases at V and 0 bases at J, with 12 bases between the two ends. CDR3 protein: CASRMTGSSYNEQFF. In DNA, the CDR3 is TGTGCCAGCAGAATGACAGGTAGCTCCTACAATGAGCAGTTCTTC.

This chain uses TRBV5-5 with TRBJ2-4; tentative D call: TRBD2 (6 bases). The CDR3 totals 16 residues. CDR1 and CDR2 from the germline V gene are SGHKS and YYEKEE (reference sequence). With 0 bases removed from V and 4 bases from J, the gap between germline ends came to 14 bases. CDR3 region: CASSLAPPGEKNIQYF. The CDR3 DNA follows: TGTGCCAGCAGCTTGGCACCCCCGGGAGAGAAAAACATTCAGTACTTC.

The gene calls are TRBV29-1 and TRBJ1-1; D may be TRBD1 (6 bases). This CDR3 spans 15 amino acids. CDR1 is SQVTM, CDR2 ANQGSEA, per germline. V was cut by 2 bases and J by 1 base, with 14 bases left in between. The CDR3 bases are TGCAGCGTTGAACGCTACGTGGGGGCGAACACTGAAGCTTTCTTT. Protein product: CSVERYVGANTEAFF.

The chain has TRBV6-5 and TRBJ1-2; TRBD1 agrees at 10 bases. V lost 5 bases and J lost 7; bases outside the gene matches: 13. CDR1 is MNHEY, CDR2 SVGAGI, per germline. This CDR3 region has 16 residues. The CDR3 sequence is CASSQHPGTGVGGYTF. The CDR3, as DNA: TGTGCCAGCAGTCAACATCCCGGGACAGGGGTCGGTGGCTACACCTTC.

V usage is TRBV6-2 or TRBV6-3 and J usage is TRBJ2-3, with TRBD2 identical over 14 bases. This CDR3 spans 16 amino acids. The germline gives CDR1 MNHEY, CDR2 SVGEGT. Trimming at V came to 5 bases and at J to 5 bases, leaving 6 bases not matched to a gene. The CDR3 loop reads CASSDPGLAGVDTQYF. The CDR3 bases are TGTGCCAGCAGTGACCCGGGACTAGCGGGAGTAGATACGCAGTATTTT.

This clonotype occurred once. The genes are TRBV4-1 and TRBJ2-3; TRBD2 aligns across 14 bases. The V gene end was trimmed by 4 bases and the J gene end by 2 bases; junction bases not matched to a gene: 5. Germline V gene data show CDR1 as MGHRA and CDR2 as YSYEKL. The CDR3 sequence is 17 residues long. CDR3 DNA: TGCGCCAGCAGCCTGGGACTAGCGGGGGAGCTCACAGATACGCAGTATTTT. Encoded protein: CASSLGLAGELTDTQYF.

V and J are TRBV30 and TRBJ2-1; no clear D gene. Per the germline V gene, CDR1 is GTSNPN and CDR2 is SVGIG (reference sequence). There are 13 residues in the CDR3. The V and J ends lost 8 bases and 8 bases respectively, with 19 bases between them. Written as DNA, the CDR3 is TGTGCCGGATCTTTCCCCCCTACGGATGAGCAGTTCTTC. This encodes CAGSFPPTDEQFF.

In regard to this clonotype: The junction departs from the called germline gene at one end, perhaps through a read error. The gene calls are TRBV6-5 and TRBJ2-7; TRBD2 is a possible D gene (6 bases). Germline V gene data show CDR1 as MNHEY and CDR2 as SVGAGI. This CDR3 is 15 amino acids long. The CDR3: CANSSHGDFSYEQYF. DNA of the CDR3: TGTGCCAACAGTTCCCACGGGGACTTCTCCTACGAGCAGTACTTC.

CDR3 DNA sequence: TGTGCCAGCACCCCAACGACCAGCGTAGTACCCAATGAGCAGTTCTTC. It codes for CASTPTTSVVPNEQFF. The chain employs TRBV7-3 and TRBJ2-1; D gene ambiguous. The germline gives CDR1 SGHTA, CDR2 FQGTGA. The CDR3 spans 16 residues. V lost 7 bases and J lost 6, with 22 bases in between.

The chain recombines TRBV29-1 with TRBJ2-5, with D possibly being TRBD1 (6 bases). The germline V gene encodes CDR1 SQVTM and CDR2 ANQGSEA. There are 15 residues in the CDR3. The V gene lost 2 bases and the J gene lost 1 base, with 14 bases spanning the gap. This CDR3 reads CSVEPGAFIQETQYF. CDR3 nucleotides: TGCAGCGTTGAACCAGGGGCGTTCATCCAAGAGACCCAGTACTTC.

The chain is built from TRBV4-2 and TRBJ1-2; no firm D call. Germline lookup yields CDR1 LGHNA and CDR2 YNFKEQ. This CDR3 is 15 amino acids long. V shed 4 bases and J shed 3 bases, with 15 bases lying between them. The CDR3 sequence: CASSRPVDRYYGYTF. As DNA, the CDR3 is TGTGCCAGCAGCCGGCCGGTGGACCGCTACTATGGCTACACCTTC.

This clonotype occurred a few times. The rearrangement joins TRBV18 to TRBJ1-6; TRBD1 agrees at 7 bases. CDR3 length: 15 amino acids. With V trimmed by 6 bases and J by 5 bases, 7 bases remained unmatched. Germline assignment: CDR1 KGHSH and CDR2 LQKENI. The CDR3 coding sequence is TGTGCCAGCTCCCGGGACAGTGATAATAATTCACCCCTCCACTTT. Translated: CASSRDSDNNSPLHF. Based on the CDR3 plus reference TRBV18 and TRBJ1-6, the full variable domain is NAGVMQNPRHLVRRRGQEARLRCSPMKGHSHVYWYRQLPEEGLKFMVYLQKENIIDESGMPKERFSAEFPKEGPSILRIQQVVRGDSAAYFCASSRDSDNNSPLHFGNGTRLTVT.

This clonotype was counted a single time. This rearrangement joins TRBV3-1 to TRBJ2-7, with D perhaps matching TRBD1 (6 bases). The CDR3 is 16 residues long. V lost 2 bases, J lost 1 base, and 15 bases lay in between. From germline, CDR1 is LGHDT and CDR2 YNNKEL (reference sequence). This chain's CDR3 is CASSQSSGGPSYEQYF. CDR3 DNA: TGTGCCAGCAGCCAATCCAGTGGGGGCCCTTCCTACGAGCAGTACTTC.

The V and J genes are TRBV7-9 and TRBJ2-1, with 13 bases fitting TRBD2. V shed 3 bases and J 5 bases; nucleotides not matched to a gene: 4. Germline lookup yields CDR1 SEHNR and CDR2 FQNEAQ (reference sequence). The length of the CDR3 is 16 residues. The CDR3 bases are TGTGCCAGCAGCTTCTCGGGACTAGCGGGGAACAATGAGCAGTTCTTC. Translated, it gives CASSFSGLAGNNEQFF. The full variable domain, its missing parts supplied by reference TRBV7-9 and TRBJ2-1, is DTGVSQNPRHKITKRGQNVTFRCDPISEHNRLYWYRQTLGQGPEFLTYFQNEAQLEKSRLLSDRFSAERPKGSFSTLEIQRTEQGDSAMYLCASSFSGLAGNNEQFFGPGTRLTVL.

This clonotype occurred many times. The chain combines TRBV6-2 or TRBV6-3 with TRBJ2-7; maybe TRBD2 (5 bases). Germline V CDR1 and CDR2: MNHEY, SVGEGT. The CDR3 runs to 14 residues. Trimming removed 2 bases from V and 2 bases from J, with 10 bases in between. CDR3 loop: CASSYVGVPYEQYF. The CDR3, as DNA: TGTGCCAGCAGTTACGTGGGAGTTCCCTACGAGCAGTACTTC.

The V call is TRBV7-9, the J call TRBJ1-2; D not certain. The CDR3 covers 12 residues. The V end was cut by 7 bases, the J end by 11 bases, with 17 bases between. Per germline, CDR1 SEHNR and CDR2 FQNEAQ (reference sequence). In DNA, the CDR3 is TGTGCCAGCATGCTATCAGGTGGTGGTTACACCTTC. This sequence encodes CASMLSGGGYTF.

V is TRBV4-1 and J is TRBJ2-1; TRBD2 matches at 9 bases. CDR3 length equals 16 residues. J lost 2 bases, V lost 5 bases, and 7 bases had no gene match. Germline values: CDR1 MGHRA, CDR2 YSYEKL. Here the CDR3 reads CASSGVAGGPYNEQFF. Written as DNA, the CDR3 is TGCGCCAGCAGCGGCGTGGCGGGAGGGCCCTACAATGAGCAGTTCTTC.

The table lists this clonotype with a few counts. The gene calls are TRBV7-3 and TRBJ2-1, with unresolved D. There are 12 residues in the CDR3. Germline V gene sequence: CDR1 SGHTA, CDR2 FQGTGA. Between the trimmed V and J ends, which lost 0 bases and 8 bases, there was a span of 5 bases. CDR3 DNA sequence: TGTGCCAGCAGCTTAACGACGGATGAGCAGTTCTTC. Its translation: CASSLTTDEQFF.